These 8 T cell receptor beta chains were sequenced from one sample in a study of CD8 T cells in ankylosing spondylitis (TCRdb year 2017). The library was built by means of 5' RACE. Sequenced on an Illumina HiSeq 2500. Through fastp at Q25 and MiXCR, TCRdb rebuilt clones from the public reads, retaining in-frame beta chains. Rows merge per CDR3 protein into single entries with the most common DNA and genes. The sample has approximately 200,000 distinct CDR3 sequences on record, about 13% of them singletons. The top ten constitute 15% to 20% of the sample. Sequencing used blood, either unsorted or a sorted T cell fraction (not recorded which). These receptors came from a male donor with ankylosing spondylitis or in good health (not recorded which).

The rearrangement links TRBV9 to TRBJ2-1; TRBD2 matches at 16 bases. With 4 bases clipped from V and 12 bases from J, the junction kept 7 bases outside the gene matches. There are 15 residues in the CDR3. CDR1 is SGDLS, CDR2 YYNGEE, per germline. The CDR3 loop reads CASSSGTSGGERQFF. Written as DNA, the CDR3 is TGTGCCAGCAGCTCCGGGACTAGCGGGGGGGAGAGGCAGTTCTTC.

In this sample, this clonotype turned up many times. CDR3 region: CASSGLGGGTYEQYF. Written as DNA, the CDR3 is TGTGCCAGCAGCGGACTGGGGGGCGGGACCTACGAGCAGTACTTC. The chain uses TRBV11-2 and TRBJ2-7, with D tentatively TRBD1 or TRBD2 (6 bases each). Per germline, CDR1 SGHAT and CDR2 FQNNGV. The ends were cut back, 5 bases at V and 2 bases at J, with 16 bases in the middle. CDR3 size: 15 residues.

Ten or more counts support this clonotype. This chain uses TRBV5-1 with TRBJ1-2, with 7 bases that match TRBD1. V was pared by 3 bases and J by 4 bases, with 0 bases of the junction left unmatched. The germline V gene encodes CDR1 SGHRS and CDR2 YFSETQ. The CDR3 totals 12 residues. The CDR3 DNA is TGCGCCAGCAGCTGGACAGGCTATGGCTACACCTTC. This gives the protein CASSWTGYGYTF.

The J gene is TRBJ1-1, the V gene TRBV12-3 or TRBV12-4; 7 nucleotides line up with TRBD1. V was pared by 5 bases and J by 8 bases, with 5 bases of the junction left unmatched. The CDR3 extends over 12 amino acids. CDR3 region: CASSPQGGEAFF. CDR3 DNA sequence: TGTGCCAGCAGTCCGCAGGGGGGGGAAGCTTTCTTT.

The J gene is TRBJ1-1, the V gene TRBV7-9; D not resolved. CDR3 size: 11 residues. Germline CDR1 reads SEHNR; CDR2 reads FQNEAQ (reference sequence). V shed 1 base and J shed 7 bases, with 4 bases lying between them. CDR3 sequence: CASSLGDEAFF. The CDR3 DNA is TGTGCCAGCAGCTTAGGGGATGAAGCTTTCTTT.

This clonotype was recorded a few times. J is TRBJ2-1 and V is TRBV5-5, with TRBD2 as a possible D gene (5 bases). CDR3 length equals 14 residues. The germline V and J ends were trimmed by 6 bases and 5 bases, with 15 bases remaining between them. The germline gives CDR1 SGHKS, CDR2 YYEKEE (reference sequence). The chain's CDR3 is CASICRRYNNEQFF. The CDR3 DNA sequence: TGTGCCAGCATATGCCGGAGGTACAACAATGAGCAGTTCTTC.

The chain employs TRBV6-2 or TRBV6-3 and TRBJ2-1, with no clear D. The V and J ends lost 4 bases and 4 bases respectively, with 11 bases between them. CDR3 length: 14 residues. CDR1 and CDR2 from the germline V gene are MNHEY and SVGEGT. The CDR3 loop is CASSSPRRYNEQFF. CDR3 nucleotides: TGTGCCAGCAGTTCCCCCCGGCGGTACAATGAGCAGTTCTTC.

This clonotype has more than one count but fewer than ten. The chain couples TRBV10-3 to TRBJ2-7; no clear D gene. The CDR3 extends over 16 amino acids. Germline CDR1 is ENHRY and CDR2 is SYGVKD. The V end lost 3 bases, the J end lost 1 base, and 16 bases lay between the germline ends. This CDR3 is CAISDRGPTSSYEQYF. Here the CDR3 DNA reads TGTGCCATCAGTGATAGAGGCCCAACCTCTTCCTACGAGCAGTACTTC.